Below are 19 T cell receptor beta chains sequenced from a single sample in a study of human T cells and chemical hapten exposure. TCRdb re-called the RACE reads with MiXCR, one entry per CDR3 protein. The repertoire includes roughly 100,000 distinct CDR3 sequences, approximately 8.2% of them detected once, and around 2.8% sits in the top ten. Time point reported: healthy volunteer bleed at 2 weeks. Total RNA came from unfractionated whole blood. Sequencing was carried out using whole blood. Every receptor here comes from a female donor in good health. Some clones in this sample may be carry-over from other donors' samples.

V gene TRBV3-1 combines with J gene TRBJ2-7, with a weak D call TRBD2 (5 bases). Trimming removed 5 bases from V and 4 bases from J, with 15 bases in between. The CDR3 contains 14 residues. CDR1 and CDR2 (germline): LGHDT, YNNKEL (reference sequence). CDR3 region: CASSFFGVRYEQYF. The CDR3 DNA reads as TGTGCCAGCAGCTTCTTCGGGGTTCGTTACGAGCAGTACTTC.

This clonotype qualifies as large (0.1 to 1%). The CDR3 here is CASSETGSSTDTQYF. The CDR3 DNA reads TGTGCCAGCAGTGAAACAGGGAGTAGCACAGATACGCAGTATTTT. The rearrangement links TRBV2 to TRBJ2-3; a weak D match, TRBD1 (6 bases). V shed 2 bases and J shed 0 bases, with 9 bases lying between them. This CDR3 is 15 amino acids long. Germline V gives CDR1 SNHLY, CDR2 FYNNEI.

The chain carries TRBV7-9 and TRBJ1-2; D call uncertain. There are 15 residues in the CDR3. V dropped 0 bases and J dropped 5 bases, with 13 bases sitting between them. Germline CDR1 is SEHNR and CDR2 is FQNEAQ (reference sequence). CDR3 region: CASSLAGSVGYGYTF. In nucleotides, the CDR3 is TGTGCCAGCAGCTTAGCGGGCAGTGTCGGTTATGGCTACACCTTC.

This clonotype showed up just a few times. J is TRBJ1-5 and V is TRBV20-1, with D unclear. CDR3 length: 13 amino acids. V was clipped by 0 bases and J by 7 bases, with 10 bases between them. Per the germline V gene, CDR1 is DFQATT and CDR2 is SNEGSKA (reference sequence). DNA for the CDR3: TGCAGTGCTAGAGATCATGGAGGCCAGCCCCAGCATTTT. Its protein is CSARDHGGQPQHF.

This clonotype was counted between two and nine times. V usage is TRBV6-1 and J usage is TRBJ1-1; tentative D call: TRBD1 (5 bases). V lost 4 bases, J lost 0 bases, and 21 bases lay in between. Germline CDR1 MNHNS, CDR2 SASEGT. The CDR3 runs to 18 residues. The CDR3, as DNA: TGTGCCAGCAGTGGTTCGACAGTGTTCTTTACTATGAACACTGAAGCTTTCTTT. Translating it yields CASSGSTVFFTMNTEAFF.

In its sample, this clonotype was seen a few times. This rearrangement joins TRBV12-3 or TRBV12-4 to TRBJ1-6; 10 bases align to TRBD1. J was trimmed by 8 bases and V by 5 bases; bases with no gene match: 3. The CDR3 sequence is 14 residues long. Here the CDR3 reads CASSPTGGHSPLHF. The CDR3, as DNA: TGTGCCAGCAGTCCGACAGGGGGCCATTCACCCCTCCACTTT.

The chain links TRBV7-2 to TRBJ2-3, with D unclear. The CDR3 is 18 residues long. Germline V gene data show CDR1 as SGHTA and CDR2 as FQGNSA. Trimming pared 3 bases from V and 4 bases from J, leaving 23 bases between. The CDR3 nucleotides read TGTGCCAGCAGCTTTCCCCTCCAGGTTAGGGTGGATGCAGATACGCAGTATTTT. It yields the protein CASSFPLQVRVDADTQYF. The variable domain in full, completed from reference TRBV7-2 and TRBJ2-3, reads GAGVSQSPSNKVTEKGKDVELRCDPISGHTALYWYRQSLGQGLEFLIYFQGNSAPDKSGLPSDRFSAERTGGSVSTLTIQRTQQEDSAVYLCASSFPLQVRVDADTQYFGPGTRLTVL.

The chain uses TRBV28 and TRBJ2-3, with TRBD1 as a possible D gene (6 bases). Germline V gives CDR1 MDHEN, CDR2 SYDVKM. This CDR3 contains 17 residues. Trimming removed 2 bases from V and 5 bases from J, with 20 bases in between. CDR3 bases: TGTGCCAGCAGTTTAGAGTTCGCAATGACAGGACAAGATACGCAGTATTTT. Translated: CASSLEFAMTGQDTQYF.

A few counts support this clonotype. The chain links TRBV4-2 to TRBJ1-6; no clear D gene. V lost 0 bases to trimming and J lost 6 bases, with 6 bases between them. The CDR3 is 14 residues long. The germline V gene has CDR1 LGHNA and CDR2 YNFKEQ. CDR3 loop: CASSQDRGNSPLHF. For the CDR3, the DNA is TGTGCCAGCAGCCAAGATCGGGGTAATTCACCCCTCCACTTT.

The CDR3 protein is CASSPDMRNEQFF. The CDR3 bases are TGTGCCAGCAGCCCCGATATGAGGAATGAGCAGTTCTTC. This chain uses TRBV3-1 with TRBJ2-1, with D unclear. Looked up from germline, CDR1 is LGHDT and CDR2 is YNNKEL (reference sequence). V lost 4 bases to trimming and J lost 7 bases, with 11 bases between them. The CDR3 runs to 13 residues.

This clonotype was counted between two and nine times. The CDR3 spells CASSQMDIPGANVLTF. CDR3 bases: TGTGCCAGCAGCCAGATGGACATACCCGGGGCCAACGTCCTGACTTTC. The J gene is TRBJ2-6, the V gene TRBV3-1, with D tentatively TRBD1 (5 bases). V lost 3 bases and J 4 bases, leaving 13 bases between the germline ends. Germline CDR1 LGHDT, CDR2 YNNKEL (reference sequence). This CDR3 is 16 amino acids long. Full variable domain (rest looked up from reference TRBV3-1 and TRBJ2-6): DTAVSQTPKYLVTQMGNDKSIKCEQNLGHDTMYWYKQDSKKFLKIMFSYNNKELIINETVPNRFSPKSPDKAHLNLHINSLELGDSAVYFCASSQMDIPGANVLTFGAGSRLTVL.

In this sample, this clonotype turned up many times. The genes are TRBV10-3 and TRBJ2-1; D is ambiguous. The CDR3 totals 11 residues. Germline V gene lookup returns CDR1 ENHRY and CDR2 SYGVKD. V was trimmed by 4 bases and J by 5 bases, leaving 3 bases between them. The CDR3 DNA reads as TGTGCCATCAGTGCTGACAATGAGCAGTTCTTC. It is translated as CAISADNEQFF.

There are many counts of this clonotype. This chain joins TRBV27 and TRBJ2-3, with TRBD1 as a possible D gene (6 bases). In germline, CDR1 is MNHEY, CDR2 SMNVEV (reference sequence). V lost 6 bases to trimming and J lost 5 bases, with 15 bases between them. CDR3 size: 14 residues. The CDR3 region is CASRLTGQGDTQYF. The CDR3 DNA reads TGTGCCAGCAGGCTGACAGGTCAGGGAGATACGCAGTATTTT.

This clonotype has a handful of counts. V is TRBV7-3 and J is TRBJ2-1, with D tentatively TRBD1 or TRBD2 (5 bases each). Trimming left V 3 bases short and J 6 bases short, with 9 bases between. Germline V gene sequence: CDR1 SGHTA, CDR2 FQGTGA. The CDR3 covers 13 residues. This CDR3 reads CASSLGPPNEQFF. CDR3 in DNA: TGTGCCAGCAGCTTGGGACCTCCCAATGAGCAGTTCTTC.

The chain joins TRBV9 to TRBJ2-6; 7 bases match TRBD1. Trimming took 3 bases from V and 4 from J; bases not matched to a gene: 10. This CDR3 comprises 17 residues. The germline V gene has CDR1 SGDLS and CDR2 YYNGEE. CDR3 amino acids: CASSGGRGGGGANVLTF. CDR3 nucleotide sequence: TGTGCCAGCAGCGGGGGGAGAGGGGGCGGCGGGGCCAACGTCCTGACTTTC.

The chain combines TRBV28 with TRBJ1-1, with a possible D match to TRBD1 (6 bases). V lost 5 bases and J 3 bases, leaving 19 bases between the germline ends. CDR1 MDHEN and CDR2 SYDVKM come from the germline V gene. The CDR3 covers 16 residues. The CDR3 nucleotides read TGTGCCAGCAGTATTGAAGGGGGGGCAATTGACACTGAAGCTTTCTTT. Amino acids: CASSIEGGAIDTEAFF.

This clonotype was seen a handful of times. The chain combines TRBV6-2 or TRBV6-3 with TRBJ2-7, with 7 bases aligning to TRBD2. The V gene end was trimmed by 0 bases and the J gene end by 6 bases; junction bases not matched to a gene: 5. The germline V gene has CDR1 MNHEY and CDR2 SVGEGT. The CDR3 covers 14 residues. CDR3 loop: CASSYSLTSAEQYF. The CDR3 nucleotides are TGTGCCAGCAGTTACTCCTTAACTAGCGCCGAGCAGTACTTC.

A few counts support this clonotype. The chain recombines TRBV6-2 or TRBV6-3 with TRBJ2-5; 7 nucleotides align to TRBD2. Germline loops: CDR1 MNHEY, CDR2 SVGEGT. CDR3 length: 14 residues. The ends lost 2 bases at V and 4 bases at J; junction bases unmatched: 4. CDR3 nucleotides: TGTGCCAGCAGTTACGGTAGCGGGTCAGAGACCCAGTACTTC. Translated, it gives CASSYGSGSETQYF.

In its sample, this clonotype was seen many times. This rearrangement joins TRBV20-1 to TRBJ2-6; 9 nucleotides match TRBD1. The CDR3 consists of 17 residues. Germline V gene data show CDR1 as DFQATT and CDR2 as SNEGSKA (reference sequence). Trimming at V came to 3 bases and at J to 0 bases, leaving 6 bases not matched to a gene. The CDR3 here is CSASTGGSSSGANVLTF. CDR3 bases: TGCAGTGCTAGCACAGGGGGCTCCAGCTCTGGGGCCAACGTCCTGACTTTC.